This TCR beta chain derives from a study of vaccination and CD4 T cells after COVID-19 (dated by TCRdb to the early 2020s). A note on the overall study: Every convalescent patient had a positive nasal swab PCR test for SARS-CoV-2, with mild disease in roughly nine patients and severe disease in one. The convalescent cohort comprised six males and four females, including two Hispanic individuals, seven Caucasians, two Asians and one multiracial person. Participants got two doses of the Pfizer-BioNTech BNT162b2 vaccine (n=8) or two doses of the Moderna mRNA-1273 vaccine (n=2). Post-COVID blood samples from convalescent patients were collected a median of around 100 days after diagnosis, with a range of 35 to 161 days. Post-vaccine blood samples were obtained a median of approximately 74 days after the second vaccine dose, with a range of about 12 to 241 days. For stimulating the cultures, overlapping spike peptide pools were used, derived from SARS-CoV-2 as well as from the common cold coronaviruses HCoV-NL63, HCoV-OC43 and HCoV-229E. Control cultures received a CEFX viral epitope pool as the positive control, an HIV-1 Nef peptide pool as the negative control, or no peptide. In around 9 COVID-19 convalescent patients and several infection-naive healthy vaccine recipients, researchers compared the spike-specific CD4+ TCR repertoire from before mRNA vaccination with the repertoire from after. Paper-wide results and their limitations: The median count of SARS-CoV-2-reactive clonotypes went up from under 25 after infection to about 41 after vaccination, although the change was not significant. Nearly all vaccine-specific clones in convalescent patients (304 of 307) were mono-reactive for SARS-CoV-2 spike rather than cross-reactive with common cold coronaviruses. Only a relatively small number of convalescent patients were included in the study, and early timepoints following natural infection were not analyzed. In convalescent patients, a median roughly 83% of post-vaccine SARS-CoV-2-reactive clones were detected only after vaccination, and vaccine-specific priming was suggested by this finding.

The sample's treatment or condition label, in plain terms: roughly 10-day PBMC culture with coronavirus spike peptide pools or control peptides (ViraFEST assay). The ViraFEST assay, used in the study, expanded antigen-specific T cells with peptide pools and then identified the expanded clonotypes through TCR sequencing. The convalescent patients' positive SARS-CoV-2 PCR tests were from March to December 2020, which was before the Alpha, Beta and Delta variants emerged in the United States. Around 2 million PBMCs per well were cultured in IMDM with approximately 5% human AB serum and 9 to 10 IU/ml IL-2, plus 10 ug/ml peptide pools. Half of the culture medium was replaced with fresh IL-2-containing medium on days 3 and 7. CD4+ T cells were isolated after about 10 days of culture through negative selection using the EasySep CD4+ T cell isolation kit. Ficoll-Paque Plus gradient centrifugation was used to isolate PBMCs from whole blood, and the isolated PBMCs were then either used fresh or cryopreserved at -140C. Each culture condition was generally run in triplicate wells.

The library was generated by PCR. At the Johns Hopkins FTIC core, DNA from the cultured CD4+ T cells underwent TCR sequencing with the Oncomine TCR Beta short-read assay. The QIAamp micro DNA kit was used to extract genomic DNA from the cultured CD4+ T cells. The Oncomine TCR Beta libraries from cultured CD4+ T cells were pooled using unique dual indexes and then sequenced on an Illumina iSeq 100. The original methods were these. Non-productive sequences were removed, and CDR3s not starting with C, not ending with F or W, or shorter than 7 amino acids were discarded. The MANAFEST web application was used to identify antigen-specific clonotypes by comparing peptide-stimulated wells against reference wells and other culture wells. To be called positive, a clone needed an FDR below 0.05, an odds ratio above 5, and a productive frequency above 0.1% in at least two of three replicate wells. A clonotype was classed as cross-reactive if the clonotype showed significant expansion both in SARS-CoV-2 spike wells and in at least one common cold coronavirus spike condition. CDR3 homology was assessed with Levenshtein distances (stringdist) and unrooted phylogenetic trees (ape) in R version 3.6.1. Using fastp at Q25 and MiXCR, TCRdb reprocessed the public reads and kept productive beta chains. Rows are combined by CDR3 protein, so each entry shows the most common genes and DNA. For this entry, the V and J calls and clone size follow TCRdb and not the study's own pipeline. This sample lists more than 10,000 distinct CDR3 sequences; 35% to 50% were detected once. The ten largest clonotypes hold about 13% of the sample.

With respect to this clonotype: Its antigen has not been determined. There are no base qualities to consult, and no much larger clone falls within one base.

Trimming leaves V shorter by 5 bases and J shorter by 10 bases, with the junction holding 7 bases beyond the gene matches. The CDR3 numbers 14 residues from cysteine through phenylalanine. Only the CDR3 DNA is retained, 42 bases long and in frame from the first base. CDR1 and CDR2, looked up from the germline V gene, are SGHTA and FQGTGA. The material sequenced was CD4+ T cells from blood, cultured in vitro. The sequence was collected from a human donor who had recovered from COVID-19. The V gene is TRBV7-3 and the J gene is TRBJ2-1, with 11 central nucleotides matching TRBD2. The nucleotide sequence reads as follows: TGTGCCAGCAGCCCGGGACTAGCGGACTGGGAGCAGTTCTTC. The translation is CASSPGLADWEQFF.